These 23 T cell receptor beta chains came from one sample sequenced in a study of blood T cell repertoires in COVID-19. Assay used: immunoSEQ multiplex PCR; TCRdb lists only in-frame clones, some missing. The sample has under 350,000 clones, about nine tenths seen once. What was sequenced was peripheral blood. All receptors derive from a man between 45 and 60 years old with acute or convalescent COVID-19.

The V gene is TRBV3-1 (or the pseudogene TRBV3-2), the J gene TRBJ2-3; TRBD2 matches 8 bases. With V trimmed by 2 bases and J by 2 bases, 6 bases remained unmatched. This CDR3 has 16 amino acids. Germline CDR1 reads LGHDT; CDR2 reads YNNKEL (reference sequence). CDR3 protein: CASSQNIAGNTDTQYF. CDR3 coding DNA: TGTGCCAGCAGCCAAAACATAGCGGGGAACACAGATACGCAGTATTTT.

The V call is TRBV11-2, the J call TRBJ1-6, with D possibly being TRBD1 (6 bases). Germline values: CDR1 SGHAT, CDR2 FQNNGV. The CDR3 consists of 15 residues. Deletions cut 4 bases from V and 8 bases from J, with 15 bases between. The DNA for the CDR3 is TGTGCCAGCAGCTCCAACGACAGGACCCATTCACCCCTCCACTTT. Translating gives CASSSNDRTHSPLHF.

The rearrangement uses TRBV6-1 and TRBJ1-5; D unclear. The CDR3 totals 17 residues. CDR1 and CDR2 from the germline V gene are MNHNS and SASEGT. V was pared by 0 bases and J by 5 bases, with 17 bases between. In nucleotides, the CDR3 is TGTGCCAGCAGTGAAGCAAAAGTCTGGACTTCGGATCAGCCCCAGCATTTT. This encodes CASSEAKVWTSDQPQHF.

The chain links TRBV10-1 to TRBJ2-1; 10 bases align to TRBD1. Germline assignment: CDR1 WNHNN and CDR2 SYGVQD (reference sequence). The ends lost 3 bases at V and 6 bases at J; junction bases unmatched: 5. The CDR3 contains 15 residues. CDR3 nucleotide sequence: TGCGCCAGCAGTGACGCCGGGACAGGGGTCAATGAGCAGTTCTTC. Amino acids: CASSDAGTGVNEQFF.

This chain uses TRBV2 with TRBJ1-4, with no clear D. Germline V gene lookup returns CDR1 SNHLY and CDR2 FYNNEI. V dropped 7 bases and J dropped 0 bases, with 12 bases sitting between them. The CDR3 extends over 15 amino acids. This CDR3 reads CASIKFTATNEKLFF. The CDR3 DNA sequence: TGTGCCAGCATCAAATTTACTGCAACTAATGAAAAACTGTTTTTT.

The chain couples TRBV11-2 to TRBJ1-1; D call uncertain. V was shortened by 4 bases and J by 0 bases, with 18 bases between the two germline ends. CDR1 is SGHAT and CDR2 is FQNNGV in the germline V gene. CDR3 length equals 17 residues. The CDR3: CASSYRGGGHMNTEAFF. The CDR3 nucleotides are TGTGCCAGCAGCTATAGAGGAGGAGGCCACATGAACACTGAAGCTTTCTTT. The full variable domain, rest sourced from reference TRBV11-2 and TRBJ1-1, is EAGVAQSPRYKIIEKRQSVAFWCNPISGHATLYWYQQILGQGPKLLIQFQNNGVVDDSQLPKDRFSAERLKGVDSTLKIQPAKLEDSAVYLCASSYRGGGHMNTEAFFGQGTRLTVV.

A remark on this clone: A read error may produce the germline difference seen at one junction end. In DNA form, the CDR3 reads TGTAGTGCAGGGGCTAATGAAAAACTGTTTTTT. It is translated as CSAGANEKLFF. The chain joins TRBV29-1 to TRBJ1-4; tentatively, D is TRBD1 (6 bases). The CDR3 sequence is 11 residues long. Germline CDR1 reads SQVTM; CDR2 reads ANQGSEA.

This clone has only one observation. This chain's CDR3 is CASRASGLSYEQYF. The CDR3 DNA sequence: TGTGCCAGCAGAGCGTCCGGTTTGTCCTACGAGCAGTACTTC. The V gene is TRBV2, the J gene TRBJ2-7; D gene unclear. The CDR3 spans 14 residues. Per the germline V gene, CDR1 is SNHLY and CDR2 is FYNNEI. The V end lost 6 bases, the J end lost 1 base, and 13 bases lay between the germline ends.

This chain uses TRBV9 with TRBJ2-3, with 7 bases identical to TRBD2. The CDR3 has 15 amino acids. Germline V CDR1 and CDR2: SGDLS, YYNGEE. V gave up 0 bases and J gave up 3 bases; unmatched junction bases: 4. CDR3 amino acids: CASSVEGRGTDTQYF. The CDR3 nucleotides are TGTGCCAGCAGCGTAGAAGGGCGGGGGACAGATACGCAGTATTTT.

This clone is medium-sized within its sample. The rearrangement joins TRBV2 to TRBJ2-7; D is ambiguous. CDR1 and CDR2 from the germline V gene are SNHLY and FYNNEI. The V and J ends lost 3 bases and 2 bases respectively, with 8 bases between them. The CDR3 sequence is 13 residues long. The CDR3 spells CASSDPEPYEQYF. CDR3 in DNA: TGTGCCAGCAGTGACCCGGAGCCCTACGAGCAGTACTTC.

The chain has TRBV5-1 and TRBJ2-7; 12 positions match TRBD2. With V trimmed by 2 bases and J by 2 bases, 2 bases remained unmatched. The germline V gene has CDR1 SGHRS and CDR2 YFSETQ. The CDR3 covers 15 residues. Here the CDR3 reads CASSFSSGGAYEQYF. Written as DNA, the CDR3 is TGCGCCAGCAGCTTTTCTAGCGGGGGGGCCTACGAGCAGTACTTC.

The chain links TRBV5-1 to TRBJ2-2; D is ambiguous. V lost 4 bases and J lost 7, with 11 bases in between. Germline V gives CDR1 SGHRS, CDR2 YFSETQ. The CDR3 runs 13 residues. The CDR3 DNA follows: TGCGCCAGCAGCCTACATGAGGACGGGGAGCTGTTTTTT. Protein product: CASSLHEDGELFF.

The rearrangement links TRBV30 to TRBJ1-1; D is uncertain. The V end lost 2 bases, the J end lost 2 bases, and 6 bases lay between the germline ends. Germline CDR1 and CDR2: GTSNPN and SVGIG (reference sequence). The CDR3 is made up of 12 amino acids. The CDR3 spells CAWSLYNTEAFF. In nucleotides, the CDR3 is TGTGCCTGGAGTCTATACAACACTGAAGCTTTCTTT.

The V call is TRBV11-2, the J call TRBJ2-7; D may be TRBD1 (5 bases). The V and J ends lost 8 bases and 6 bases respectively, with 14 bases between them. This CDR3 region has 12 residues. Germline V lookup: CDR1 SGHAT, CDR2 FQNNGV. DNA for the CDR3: TGTGCCAGCCATTACGAAAGGGGCGAGCAGTACTTC. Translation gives CASHYERGEQYF. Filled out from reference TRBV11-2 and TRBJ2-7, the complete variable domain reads EAGVAQSPRYKIIEKRQSVAFWCNPISGHATLYWYQQILGQGPKLLIQFQNNGVVDDSQLPKDRFSAERLKGVDSTLKIQPAKLEDSAVYLCASHYERGEQYFGPGTRLTVT.

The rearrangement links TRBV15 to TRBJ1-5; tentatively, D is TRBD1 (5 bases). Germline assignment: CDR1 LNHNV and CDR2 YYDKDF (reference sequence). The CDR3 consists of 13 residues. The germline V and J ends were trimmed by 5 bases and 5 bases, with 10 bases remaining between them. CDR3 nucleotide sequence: TGTGCCACCAGCGGCGACAGCTATCAGCCCCAGCATTTT. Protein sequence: CATSGDSYQPQHF. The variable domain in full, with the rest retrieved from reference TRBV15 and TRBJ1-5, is DAMVIQNPRYQVTQFGKPVTLSCSQTLNHNVMYWYQQKSSQAPKLLFHYYDKDFNNEADTPDNFQSRRPNTSFCFLDIRSPGLGDTAMYLCATSGDSYQPQHFGDGTRLSIL.

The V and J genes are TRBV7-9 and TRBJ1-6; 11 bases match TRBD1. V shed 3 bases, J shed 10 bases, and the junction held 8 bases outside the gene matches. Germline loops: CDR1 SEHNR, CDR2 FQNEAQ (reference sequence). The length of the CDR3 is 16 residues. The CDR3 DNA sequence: TGTGCCAGCAGCTTCAGTGCCGGGACAGGGGGGTCACCCCTCCACTTT. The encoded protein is CASSFSAGTGGSPLHF.

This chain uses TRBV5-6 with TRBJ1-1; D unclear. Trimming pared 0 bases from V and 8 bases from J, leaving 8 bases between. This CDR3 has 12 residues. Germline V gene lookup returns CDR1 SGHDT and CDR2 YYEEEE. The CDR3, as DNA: TGTGCCAGCAGCTTGGGTCAGCGAGAAGCTTTCTTT. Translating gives CASSLGQREAFF.

CDR3 residues: CASSETRLNQPQHF. CDR3 in DNA: TGCGCCAGCAGTGAGACACGGTTGAATCAGCCCCAGCATTTT. This sequence joins TRBV23-1 and TRBJ1-5; D not certain. TRBV23-1 has ORF status, its function being uncertain. Trimming cost V 5 bases and J 4 bases, with 12 bases left between them. The CDR3 runs 14 residues.

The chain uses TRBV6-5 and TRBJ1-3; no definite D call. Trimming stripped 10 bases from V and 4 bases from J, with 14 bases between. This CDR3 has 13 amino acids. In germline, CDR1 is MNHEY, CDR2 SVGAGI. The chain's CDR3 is CATRRSVGNTIYF. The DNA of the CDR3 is TGTGCCACCCGCCGGAGCGTCGGAAACACCATATATTTT.

The CDR3 DNA reads as TGTGCCTGCAAAAGCCCCTCTGGGGCCAACGTCCTGACTTTC. Encoded protein: CACKSPSGANVLTF. The V and J genes are TRBV30 and TRBJ2-6, with no clear D. The CDR3 is 14 residues long. Germline loops: CDR1 GTSNPN, CDR2 SVGIG (reference sequence). V lost 6 bases and J lost 0, with 9 bases in between.

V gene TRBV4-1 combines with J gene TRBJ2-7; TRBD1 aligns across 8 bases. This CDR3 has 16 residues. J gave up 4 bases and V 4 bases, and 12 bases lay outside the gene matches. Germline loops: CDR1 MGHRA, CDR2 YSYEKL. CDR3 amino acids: CASSRSPGTGTYEQYF. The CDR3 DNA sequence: TGCGCCAGCAGCCGTTCCCCCGGGACAGGAACTTACGAGCAGTACTTC.

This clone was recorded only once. CDR3 in amino acids: CASSARGQGRNEQFF. The CDR3 DNA is TGTGCCAGTAGTGCTAGGGGACAGGGGAGGAATGAGCAGTTCTTC. This rearrangement joins TRBV19 to TRBJ2-1; 10 bases map to TRBD1. Germline CDR1 reads LNHDA; CDR2 reads SQIVND (reference sequence). The CDR3 is 15 residues long. The V and J ends lost 5 bases and 7 bases, in that order; junction bases with no gene match: 8. Supplemented by reference TRBV19 and TRBJ2-1, the full variable domain reads DGGITQSPKYLFRKEGQNVTLSCEQNLNHDAMYWYRQDPGQGLRLIYYSQIVNDFQKGDIAEGYSVSREKKESFPLTVTSAQKNPTAFYLCASSARGQGRNEQFFGPGTRLTVL.

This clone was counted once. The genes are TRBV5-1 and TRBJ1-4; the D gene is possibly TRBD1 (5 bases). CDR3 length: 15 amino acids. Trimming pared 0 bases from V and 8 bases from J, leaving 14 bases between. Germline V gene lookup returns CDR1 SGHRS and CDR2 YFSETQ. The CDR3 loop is CASSLVGRVEEKLFF. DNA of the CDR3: TGCGCCAGCAGCTTGGTAGGCAGGGTAGAGGAAAAACTGTTTTTT.